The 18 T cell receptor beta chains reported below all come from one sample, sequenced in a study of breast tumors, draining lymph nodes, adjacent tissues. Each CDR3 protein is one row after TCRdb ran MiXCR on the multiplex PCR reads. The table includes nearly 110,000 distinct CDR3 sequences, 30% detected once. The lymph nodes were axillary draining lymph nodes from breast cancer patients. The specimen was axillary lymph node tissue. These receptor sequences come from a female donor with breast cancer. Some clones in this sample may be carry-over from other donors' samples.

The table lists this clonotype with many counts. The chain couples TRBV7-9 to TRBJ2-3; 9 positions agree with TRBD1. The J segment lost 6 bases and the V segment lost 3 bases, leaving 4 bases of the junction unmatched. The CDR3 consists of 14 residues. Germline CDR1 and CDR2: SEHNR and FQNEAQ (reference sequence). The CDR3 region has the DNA TGTGCCAGCAGCTTGGGACAGGGAATGGATACGCAGTATTTT. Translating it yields CASSLGQGMDTQYF.

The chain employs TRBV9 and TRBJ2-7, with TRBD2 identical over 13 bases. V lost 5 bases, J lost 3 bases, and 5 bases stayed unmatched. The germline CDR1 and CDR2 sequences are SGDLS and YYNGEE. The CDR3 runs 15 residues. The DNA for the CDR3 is TGTGCCAGCAGTGGGGGGACTAGCGGGATCTACGAGCAGTACTTC. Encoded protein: CASSGGTSGIYEQYF.

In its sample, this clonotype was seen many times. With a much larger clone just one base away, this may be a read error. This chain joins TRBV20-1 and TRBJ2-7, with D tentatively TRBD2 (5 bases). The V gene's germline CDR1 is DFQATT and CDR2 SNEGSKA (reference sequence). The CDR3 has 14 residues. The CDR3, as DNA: TGCAGTGCTAGAGTACCTGGGGAGTCCTCCGAGCAGTACTTC. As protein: CSARVPGESSEQYF.

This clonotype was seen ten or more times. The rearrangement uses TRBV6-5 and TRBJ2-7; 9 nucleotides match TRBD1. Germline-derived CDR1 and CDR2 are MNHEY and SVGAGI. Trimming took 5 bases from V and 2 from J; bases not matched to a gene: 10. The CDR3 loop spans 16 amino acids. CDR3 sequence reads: CASSLSTGGFAYEQYF. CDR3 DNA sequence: TGTGCCAGCAGTCTATCAACAGGGGGCTTCGCCTACGAGCAGTACTTC.

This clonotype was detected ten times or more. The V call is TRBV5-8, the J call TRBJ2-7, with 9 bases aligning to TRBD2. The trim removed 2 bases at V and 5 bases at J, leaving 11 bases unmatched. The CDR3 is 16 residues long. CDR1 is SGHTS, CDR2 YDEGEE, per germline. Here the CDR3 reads CASSFSSGSYQDEQYF. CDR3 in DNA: TGTGCCAGCAGCTTTAGTAGCGGGAGCTACCAGGACGAGCAGTACTTC. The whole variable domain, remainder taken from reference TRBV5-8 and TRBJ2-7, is EAGVTQSPTHLIKTRGQQATLRCSPISGHTSVYWYQQALGLGLQFLLWYDEGEERNRGNFPPRFSGRQFPNYSSELNVNALELEDSALYLCASSFSSGSYQDEQYFGPGTRLTVT.

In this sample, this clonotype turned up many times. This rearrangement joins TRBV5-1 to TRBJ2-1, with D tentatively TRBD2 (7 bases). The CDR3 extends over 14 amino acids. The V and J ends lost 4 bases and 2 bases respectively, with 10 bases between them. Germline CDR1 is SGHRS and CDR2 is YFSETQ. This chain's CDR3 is CASSGGGTYNEQFF. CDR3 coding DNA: TGCGCCAGCAGCGGGGGGGGCACCTACAATGAGCAGTTCTTC.

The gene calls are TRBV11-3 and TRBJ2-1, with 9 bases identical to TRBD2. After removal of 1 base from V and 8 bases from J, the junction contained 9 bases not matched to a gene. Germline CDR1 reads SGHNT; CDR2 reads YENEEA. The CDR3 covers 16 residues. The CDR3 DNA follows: TGTGCCAGCAGCTTAGGAGCGCGGGAGGGTTTGGATGAGCAGTTCTTC. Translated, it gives CASSLGAREGLDEQFF. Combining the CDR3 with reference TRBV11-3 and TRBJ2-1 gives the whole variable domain EAGVVQSPRYKIIEKKQPVAFWCNPISGHNTLYWYLQNLGQGPELLIRYENEEAVDDSQLPKDRFSAERLKGVDSTLKIQPAELGDSAVYLCASSLGAREGLDEQFFGPGTRLTVL.

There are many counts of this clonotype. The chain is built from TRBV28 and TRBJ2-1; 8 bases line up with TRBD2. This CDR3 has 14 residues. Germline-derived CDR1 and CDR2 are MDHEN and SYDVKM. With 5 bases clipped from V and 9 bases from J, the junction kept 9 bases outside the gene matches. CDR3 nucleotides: TGTGCCAGCAGTGTCGGGGGGGCCGGTGGTGAGCAGTTCTTC. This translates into CASSVGGAGGEQFF.

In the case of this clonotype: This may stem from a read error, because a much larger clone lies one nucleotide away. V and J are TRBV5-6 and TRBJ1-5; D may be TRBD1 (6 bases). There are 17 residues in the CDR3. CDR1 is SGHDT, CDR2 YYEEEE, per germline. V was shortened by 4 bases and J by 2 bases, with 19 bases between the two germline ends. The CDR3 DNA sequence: TGTGCCAGCAGCATCCGGGACACGGTCGGTCGCAATCAGCCCCAGCATTTT. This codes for CASSIRDTVGRNQPQHF.

CDR3 nucleotides: TGTGCCAGCAGCCTACAGGGGGGGAGAGAGACCCAGTACTTC. Translating gives CASSLQGGRETQYF. The chain employs TRBV9 and TRBJ2-5; possible D gene TRBD1, 8 bases. Between the trimmed V and J ends, which lost 4 bases and 4 bases, there was a span of 14 bases. The CDR3 spans 14 residues. The germline V gene encodes CDR1 SGDLS and CDR2 YYNGEE.

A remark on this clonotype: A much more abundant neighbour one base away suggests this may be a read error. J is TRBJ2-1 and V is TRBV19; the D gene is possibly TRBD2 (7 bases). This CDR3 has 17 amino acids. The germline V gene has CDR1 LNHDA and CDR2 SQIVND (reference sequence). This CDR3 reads CASSIRWEGGGYNEQSF. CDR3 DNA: TGTGCCAGTAGTATTCGGTGGGAGGGGGGGGGGTACAATGAGCAGTCCTTC.

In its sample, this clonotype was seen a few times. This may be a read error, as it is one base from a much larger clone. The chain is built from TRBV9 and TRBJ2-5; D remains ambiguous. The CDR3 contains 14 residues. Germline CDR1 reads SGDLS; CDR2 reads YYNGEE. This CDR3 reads CASSVRHRQETQSF. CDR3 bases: TGTGCCAGCAGCGTTCGACATCGGCAAGAGACCCAGTCCTTC.

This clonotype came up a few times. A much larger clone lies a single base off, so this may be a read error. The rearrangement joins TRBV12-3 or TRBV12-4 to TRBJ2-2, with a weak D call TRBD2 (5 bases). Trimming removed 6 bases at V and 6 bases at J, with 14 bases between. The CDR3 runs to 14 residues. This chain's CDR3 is CASSLGAEPGELFF. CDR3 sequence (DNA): TGTGCCAGCAGCCTGGGAGCGGAGCCCGGGGAGCTGTTTTTT.

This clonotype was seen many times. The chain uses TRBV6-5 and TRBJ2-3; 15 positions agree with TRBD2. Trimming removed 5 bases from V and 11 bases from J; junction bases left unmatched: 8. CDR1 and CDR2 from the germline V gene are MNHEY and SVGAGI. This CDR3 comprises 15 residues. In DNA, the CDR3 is TGTGCCAGCAGTCACCCGGGACTAGCGGGAGGAAGGCAGTATTTT. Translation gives CASSHPGLAGGRQYF.

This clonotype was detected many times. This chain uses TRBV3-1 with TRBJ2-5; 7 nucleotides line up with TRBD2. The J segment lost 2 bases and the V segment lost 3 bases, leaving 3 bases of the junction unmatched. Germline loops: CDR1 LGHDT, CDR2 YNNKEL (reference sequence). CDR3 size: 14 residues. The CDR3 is CASSQLAVQETQYF. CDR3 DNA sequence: TGTGCCAGCAGCCAGCTAGCGGTGCAAGAGACCCAGTACTTC.

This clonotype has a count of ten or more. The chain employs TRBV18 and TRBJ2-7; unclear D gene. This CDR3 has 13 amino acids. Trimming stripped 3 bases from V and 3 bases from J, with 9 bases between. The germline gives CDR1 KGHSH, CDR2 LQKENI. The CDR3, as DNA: TGTGCCAGCTCACCCCGGGCAAACTACGAGCAGTACTTC. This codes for CASSPRANYEQYF. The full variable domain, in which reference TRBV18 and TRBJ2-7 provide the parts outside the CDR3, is NAGVMQNPRHLVRRRGQEARLRCSPMKGHSHVYWYRQLPEEGLKFMVYLQKENIIDESGMPKERFSAEFPKEGPSILRIQQVVRGDSAAYFCASSPRANYEQYFGPGTRLTVT.

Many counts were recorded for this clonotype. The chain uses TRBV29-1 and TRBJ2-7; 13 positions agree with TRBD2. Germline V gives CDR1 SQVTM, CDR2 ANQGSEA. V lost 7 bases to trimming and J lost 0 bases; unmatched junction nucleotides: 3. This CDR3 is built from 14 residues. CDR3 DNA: TGCAGCGCCCGGACTAGCGGGAGCTCCTACGAGCAGTACTTC. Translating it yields CSARTSGSSYEQYF.

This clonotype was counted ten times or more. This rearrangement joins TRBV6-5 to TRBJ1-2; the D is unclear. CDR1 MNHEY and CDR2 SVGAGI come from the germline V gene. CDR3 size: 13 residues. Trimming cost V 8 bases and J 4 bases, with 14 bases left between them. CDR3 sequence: CASYPRPTYGYTF. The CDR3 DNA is TGTGCCAGCTATCCCCGCCCCACCTATGGCTACACCTTC.